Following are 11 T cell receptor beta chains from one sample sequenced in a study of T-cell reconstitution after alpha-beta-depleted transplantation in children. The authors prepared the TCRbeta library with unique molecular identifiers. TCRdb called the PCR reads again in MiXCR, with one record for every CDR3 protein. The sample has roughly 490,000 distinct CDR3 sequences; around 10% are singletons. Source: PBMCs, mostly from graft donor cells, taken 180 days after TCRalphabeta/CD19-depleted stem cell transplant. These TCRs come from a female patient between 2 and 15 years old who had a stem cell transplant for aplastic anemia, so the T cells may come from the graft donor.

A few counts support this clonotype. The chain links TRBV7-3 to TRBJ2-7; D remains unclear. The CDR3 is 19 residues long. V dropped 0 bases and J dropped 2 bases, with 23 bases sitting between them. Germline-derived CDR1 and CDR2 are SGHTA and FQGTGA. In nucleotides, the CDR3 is TGTGCCAGCAGCTTAACGGTGGTTAAGGTCAATCGATCGACCTACGAGCAGTACTTC. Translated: CASSLTVVKVNRSTYEQYF. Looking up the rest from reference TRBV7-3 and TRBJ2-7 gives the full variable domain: GAGVSQTPSNKVTEKGKYVELRCDPISGHTALYWYRQSLGQGPEFLIYFQGTGAADDSGLPNDRFFAVRPEGSVSTLKIQRTERGDSAVYLCASSLTVVKVNRSTYEQYFGPGTRLTVT.

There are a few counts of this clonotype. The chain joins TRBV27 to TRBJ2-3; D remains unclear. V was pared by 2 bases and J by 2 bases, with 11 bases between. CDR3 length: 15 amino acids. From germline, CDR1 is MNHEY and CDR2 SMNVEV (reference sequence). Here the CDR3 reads CASSLGRGATDTQYF. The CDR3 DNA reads TGTGCCAGCAGTTTAGGACGAGGCGCCACAGATACGCAGTATTTT.

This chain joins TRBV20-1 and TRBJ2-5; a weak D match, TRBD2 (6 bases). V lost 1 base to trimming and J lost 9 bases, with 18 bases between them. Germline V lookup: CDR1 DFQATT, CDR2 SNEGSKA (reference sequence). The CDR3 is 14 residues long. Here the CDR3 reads CSARGDSGAGAQYF. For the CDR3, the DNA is TGCAGTGCTAGAGGTGATAGCGGCGCAGGAGCCCAGTACTTC.

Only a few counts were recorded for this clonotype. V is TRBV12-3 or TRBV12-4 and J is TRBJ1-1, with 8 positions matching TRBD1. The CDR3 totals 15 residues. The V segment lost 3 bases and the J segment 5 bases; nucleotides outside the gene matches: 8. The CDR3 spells CASSFRQGRKTEAFF. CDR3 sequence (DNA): TGTGCCAGCAGTTTTCGACAGGGGAGAAAAACTGAAGCTTTCTTT.

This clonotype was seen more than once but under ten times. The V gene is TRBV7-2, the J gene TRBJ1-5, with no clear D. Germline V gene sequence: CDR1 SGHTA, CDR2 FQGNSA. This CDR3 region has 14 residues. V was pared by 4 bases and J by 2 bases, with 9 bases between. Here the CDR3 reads CASSSTPGNQPQHF. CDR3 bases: TGTGCCAGCAGCTCGACCCCGGGCAATCAGCCCCAGCATTTT.

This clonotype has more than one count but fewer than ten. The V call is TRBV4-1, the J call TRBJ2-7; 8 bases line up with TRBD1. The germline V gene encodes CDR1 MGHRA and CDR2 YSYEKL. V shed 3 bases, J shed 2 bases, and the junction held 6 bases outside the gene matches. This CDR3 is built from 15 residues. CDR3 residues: CASSHQLDRAYEQYF. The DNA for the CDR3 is TGCGCCAGCAGCCACCAACTGGACAGGGCCTACGAGCAGTACTTC.

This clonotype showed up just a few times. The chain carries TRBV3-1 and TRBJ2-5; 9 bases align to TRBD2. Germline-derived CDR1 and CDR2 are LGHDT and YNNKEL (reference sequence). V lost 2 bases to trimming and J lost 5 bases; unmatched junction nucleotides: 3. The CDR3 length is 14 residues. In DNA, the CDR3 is TGTGCCAGCAGCCAACTAGCGGGAAGGGAGACCCAGTACTTC. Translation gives CASSQLAGRETQYF.

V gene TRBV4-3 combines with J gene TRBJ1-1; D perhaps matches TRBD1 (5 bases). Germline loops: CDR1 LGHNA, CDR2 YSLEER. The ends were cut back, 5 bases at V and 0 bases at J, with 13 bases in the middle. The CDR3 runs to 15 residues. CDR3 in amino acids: CASSFRTLMNTEAFF. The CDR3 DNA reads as TGCGCCAGCAGCTTTAGGACACTGATGAACACTGAAGCTTTCTTT.

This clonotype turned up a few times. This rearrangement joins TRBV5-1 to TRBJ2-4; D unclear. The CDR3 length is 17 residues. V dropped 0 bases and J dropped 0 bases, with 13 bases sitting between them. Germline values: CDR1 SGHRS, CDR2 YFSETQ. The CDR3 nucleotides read TGCGCCAGCAGCTTGGCGGTAGAGTCCAAAGCCAAAAACATTCAGTACTTC. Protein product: CASSLAVESKAKNIQYF.

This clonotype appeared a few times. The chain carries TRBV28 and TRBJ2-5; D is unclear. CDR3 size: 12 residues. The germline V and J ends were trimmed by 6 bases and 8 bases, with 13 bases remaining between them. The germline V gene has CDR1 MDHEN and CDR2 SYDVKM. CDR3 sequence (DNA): TGTGCCAGCAGCAACGTCCCTCGAACCCAGTACTTC. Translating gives CASSNVPRTQYF.

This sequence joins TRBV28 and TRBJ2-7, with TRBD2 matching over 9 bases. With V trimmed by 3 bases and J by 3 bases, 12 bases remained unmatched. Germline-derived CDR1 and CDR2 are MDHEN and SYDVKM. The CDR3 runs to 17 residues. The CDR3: CASSFLLTSGRDYEQYF. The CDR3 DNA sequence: TGTGCCAGCAGTTTCCTCTTGACTAGCGGTCGGGACTACGAGCAGTACTTC. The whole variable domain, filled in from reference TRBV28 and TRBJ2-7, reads DVKVTQSSRYLVKRTGEKVFLECVQDMDHENMFWYRQDPGLGLRLIYFSYDVKMKEKGDIPEGYSVSREKKERFSLILESASTNQTSMYLCASSFLLTSGRDYEQYFGPGTRLTVT.